This paragraph reports one T cell receptor beta chain. The data were obtained in a study of sequential checkpoint blockade in melanoma. The CDR3 contains 14 residues. The germline gives CDR1 SGHRS, CDR2 YFSETQ. The treatment denotes: randomized to nivolumab then ipilimumab (arm A) or the reverse (arm B). Clones were sequenced by immunoSEQ multiplex PCR, and TCRdb holds only the in-frame ones, with some missing. Of about 19,000 clones in the sample, 65% to 85% were seen once. The TCR comes from a human donor with melanoma. V is TRBV5-1 and J is TRBJ2-5, with TRBD2 as a possible D gene (6 bases). The J call may be mistaken, given a closer DNA end match to TRBJ2-7. The source material was CD8+ T cells sorted from blood (inferred from file names), sampled from a patient given nivolumab and ipilimumab in sequence. This CDR3 is CASSLEGAGYEQYF. The CDR3 bases are TGCGCCAGCAGCTTGGAAGGGGCGGGATACGAGCAGTACTTC.